This TCR beta chain is from a study of blood T cells in healthy people across ages. This CDR3 spans 15 amino acids. Germline CDR1 reads SGHDT; CDR2 reads YYEEEE. The J segment lost 7 bases and the V segment lost 1 base, leaving 9 bases of the junction unmatched. For the second PCR, which ran for about 7 to 11 cycles, a sample-barcoded 5' primer and a J-beta primer mix were used. A 12-random-nucleotide template-switch adaptor tagged each cDNA molecule. TCRdb re-derived calls from the 5' RACE reads in MiXCR, one entry per CDR3 protein. The data hold 1.5 million to 2 million distinct CDR3 sequences, with 28% observed a single time.

The chain has TRBV5-6 and TRBJ2-7, with 9 bases identical to TRBD2. The sequence was collected from a woman aged 25-40 years in good health. Material for sequencing was blood. CDR3 residues: CASSLSGTSPREQYF. Written as DNA, the CDR3 is TGTGCCAGCAGCTTGTCTGGGACTAGCCCCAGAGAGCAGTACTTC.